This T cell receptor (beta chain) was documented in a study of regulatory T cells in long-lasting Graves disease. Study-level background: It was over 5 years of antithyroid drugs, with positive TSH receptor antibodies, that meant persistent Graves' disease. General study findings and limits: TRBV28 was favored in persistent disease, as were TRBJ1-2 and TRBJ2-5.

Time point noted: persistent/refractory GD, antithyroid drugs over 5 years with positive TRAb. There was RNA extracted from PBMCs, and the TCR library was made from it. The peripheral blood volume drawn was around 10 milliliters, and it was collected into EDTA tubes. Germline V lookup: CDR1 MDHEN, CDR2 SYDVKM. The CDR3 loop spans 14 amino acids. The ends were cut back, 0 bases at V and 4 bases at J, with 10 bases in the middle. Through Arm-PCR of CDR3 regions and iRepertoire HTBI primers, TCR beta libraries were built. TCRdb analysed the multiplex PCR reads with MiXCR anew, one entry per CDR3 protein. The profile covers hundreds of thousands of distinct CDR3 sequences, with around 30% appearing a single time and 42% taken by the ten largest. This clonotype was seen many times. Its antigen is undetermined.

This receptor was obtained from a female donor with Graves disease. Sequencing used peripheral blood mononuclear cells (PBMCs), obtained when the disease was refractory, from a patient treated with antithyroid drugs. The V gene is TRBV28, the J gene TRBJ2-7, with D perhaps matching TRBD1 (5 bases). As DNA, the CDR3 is TGTGCCAGCAGTTTATGGCAGGGAAGGTACGAGCAGTACTTC. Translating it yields CASSLWQGRYEQYF.